A selection of T cell receptor beta chains follows, all from one sample in a study of blood T cell repertoires in COVID-19. The assay was immunoSEQ multiplex PCR, and TCRdb's table has in-frame clones only and misses some. The table includes roughly 250,000 clones, 81% detected once. The sequenced sample was peripheral blood. Receptors originate from a woman aged 55 to 70 with active or convalescent COVID-19. The CDR3 runs from the conserved cysteine through the conserved F or W. A D gene is named only where the DNA matches it firmly. A clone size is listed for some rows: how often the clone was seen (once, few, many), or a class if it is expanded.

V gene	J gene	clone size	D gene	CDR3 DNA	CDR3 protein
TRBV19	TRBJ1-1	.	.	TGTGCCAGTAGTGGAGGGCCTGACGATGAAGCTTTCTTT	CASSGGPDDEAFF
TRBV7-3	TRBJ2-3	.	TRBD2	TGTGCCAGCAGCTTAAGGCTAGCGGGGGCCCCGCGTGGTACGCAGTATTTT	CASSLRLAGAPRGTQYF
TRBV7-3	TRBJ2-1	.	.	TGTGCCAGCAGCATAAAAGGGGGCTCCTACAATGAGCAGTTCTTC	CASSIKGGSYNEQFF
TRBV19	TRBJ1-2	.	.	TGTGCCAGTAGTATAGAGGCGAAGACAGGCTTTAACTATGGCTACACCTTC	CASSIEAKTGFNYGYTF
TRBV7-8	TRBJ1-2	few	TRBD1	TGTGCCAGCAGCTTAGCCAATCGAGGTGGACAGGGGGCCCATGGCTACACCTTC	CASSLANRGGQGAHGYTF
TRBV24-1	TRBJ1-2	.	.	TGTGCCACCAGTGACCCCGCTAATCCGACAGGCAGAGTAAAGGGCTACACCTTC	CATSDPANPTGRVKGYTF
TRBV6-5	TRBJ2-1	.	TRBD2	TGTGCCAGCAGTCTGACTAGCGGGGGGGCCAATGAGCAGTTCTTC	CASSLTSGGANEQFF
TRBV18	TRBJ1-3	.	TRBD1	TGTGCCAGCTCACCTCCCGGGACAGCTGGAAACACCATATATTTT	CASSPPGTAGNTIYF
TRBV5-6	TRBJ1-2	.	.	TGTGCCAGCAGCTTGGAAACAGGACACTATGGCTACACCTTC	CASSLETGHYGYTF
TRBV20-1	TRBJ1-1	.	.	TGCAGTGCTAGATTCGGAGTGGCTTTCTTT	CSARFGVAFF
TRBV7-9	TRBJ1-5	.	TRBD1	TGTGCCAGCAGCTTAGAGGGGGCAGGGCAGCCCCAGCATTTT	CASSLEGAGQPQHF
TRBV9	TRBJ1-4	.	.	TGTGCCAGCAGCGTAGCGGGCAGGGGAGATGAAAAACTGTTTTTT	CASSVAGRGDEKLFF
TRBV2	TRBJ1-1	.	.	TGTGCCAGCATGAAACGGGGGAACACTGAAGCTTTCTTT	CASMKRGNTEAFF
TRBV11-2	TRBJ1-2	.	.	TGTGCCAGCAGCCCAGGCGGGCGTTATGGCTACACCTTC	CASSPGGRYGYTF
TRBV6-4	TRBJ1-1	once	.	TGTGCCAGCATTTCGCCAGTTGAAGCTTTCTTT	CASISPVEAFF
TRBV11-2	TRBJ1-1	.	.	TGTGCCAGCACCCGACCGGGGGGGGGCGCGTACACTGAAGCTTTCTTT	CASTRPGGGAYTEAFF
TRBV19	TRBJ2-1	.	.	TGTGCCAGTAGTATGGGTGACTCCAGGCAGTTCTTC	CASSMGDSRQFF